This T cell receptor (beta chain) was found in a study of CD8 T cells in ankylosing spondylitis. Study-wide points: A TCR beta motif of roughly 8 highly homologous variants appeared characteristic of ankylosing spondylitis blood.

TCRdb called the 5' RACE reads again in MiXCR, with one record for every CDR3 protein. The data hold a few hundred thousand distinct CDR3 sequences, with under 20% observed a single time. With 3 bases clipped from V and 2 bases from J, the junction kept 6 bases outside the gene matches. The germline gives CDR1 KGHDR, CDR2 SFDVKD. This CDR3 has 16 residues. This clonotype was detected a few times. Its antigen is as yet unknown. V usage is TRBV24-1 and J usage is TRBJ2-7; 10 positions agree with TRBD2. The sequenced material came from blood, either unsorted or a sorted T cell fraction (not recorded which). The TCR comes from a male donor with ankylosing spondylitis. CDR3 sequence (DNA): TGTGCCACCAGTGATCCCCAGCGGGAGGGGACCTACGAGCAGTACTTC. Translation: CATSDPQREGTYEQYF.